This passage covers 24 T cell receptor beta chains from one sample sequenced in a study of T-cell reconstitution after alpha-beta-depleted transplantation in children. Unique molecular identifiers were used in preparing the TCRbeta library. MiXCR, run by TCRdb on the PCR reads, gives a single entry per CDR3 protein. The sample holds a few hundred thousand distinct CDR3 sequences, more than 20% seen once. The starting material was PBMCs, obtained before TCRalphabeta/CD19-depleted stem cell transplant. The receptors here all came from a boy younger than two with Wiskott-Aldrich syndrome, due to receive a stem cell transplant.

The V gene is TRBV6-1, the J gene TRBJ1-1; 9 bases agree with TRBD1. The CDR3 extends over 12 amino acids. The V gene's germline CDR1 is MNHNS and CDR2 SASEGT. Here the CDR3 reads CATGGWNTEAFF. The DNA for the CDR3 is TGTGCAACAGGGGGCTGGAACACTGAAGCTTTCTTT.

This clonotype showed up just a few times. This rearrangement joins TRBV7-8 to TRBJ2-4, with TRBD1 identical over 10 bases. Germline V lookup: CDR1 SGHVS, CDR2 FQNEAQ. The CDR3 covers 15 residues. V was clipped by 0 bases and J by 7 bases; unmatched bases: 3. The CDR3 bases are TGTGCCAGCAGCTTAGCGGGACAGGGGTTGAACATTCAGTACTTC. This sequence encodes CASSLAGQGLNIQYF.

This clonotype showed up just a few times. V gene TRBV27 combines with J gene TRBJ2-2, with D unresolved. The length of the CDR3 is 15 residues. Trimming shortened V by 3 bases and J by 2 bases, and 10 bases separated the two germline ends. CDR1 and CDR2 (germline): MNHEY, SMNVEV (reference sequence). As DNA, the CDR3 is TGTGCCAGCAGTTTGTTTAGTCCAAACACCGGGGAGCTGTTTTTT. Translation: CASSLFSPNTGELFF.

This clonotype was detected only a few times. The J gene is TRBJ2-7, the V gene TRBV5-1; 9 nucleotides match TRBD2. J gave up 5 bases and V 1 base, and 10 bases lay outside the gene matches. The germline gives CDR1 SGHRS, CDR2 YFSETQ. This CDR3 is 16 amino acids long. This CDR3 is CASSLRLAGRMDEQYF. CDR3 bases: TGCGCCAGCAGCTTGCGTCTAGCGGGACGAATGGACGAGCAGTACTTC.

J is TRBJ2-3 and V is TRBV5-1; 13 bases map to TRBD2. CDR3 size: 16 residues. Germline loops: CDR1 SGHRS, CDR2 YFSETQ. Trimming at V came to 1 base and at J to 6 bases, leaving 5 bases not matched to a gene. The CDR3 DNA reads as TGCGCCAGCAGCTTGAATGCACTAGCGGGAGGGGATACGCAGTATTTT. It yields the protein CASSLNALAGGDTQYF.

This clonotype came up once. This chain joins TRBV19 and TRBJ2-1; 9 bases map to TRBD1. CDR3 size: 13 residues. Germline V gene lookup returns CDR1 LNHDA and CDR2 SQIVND (reference sequence). With V trimmed by 9 bases and J by 7 bases, 7 bases remained unmatched. The CDR3 DNA follows: TGTGCCAGCCACCGGACAGGGGAGAATGAGCAGTTCTTC. The encoded protein is CASHRTGENEQFF.

This clonotype was seen a handful of times. The chain carries TRBV20-1 and TRBJ1-6, with D unclear. The CDR3 extends over 15 amino acids. The germline V gene has CDR1 DFQATT and CDR2 SNEGSKA (reference sequence). Deletions cut 3 bases from V and 6 bases from J, with 15 bases between. This CDR3 is CSARVEALPNSPLHF. The CDR3 nucleotides are TGCAGTGCTAGGGTGGAGGCTCTCCCTAATTCACCCCTCCACTTT.

This clonotype has more than one count but fewer than ten. The chain employs TRBV20-1 and TRBJ2-3, with TRBD2 identical over 12 bases. J lost 3 bases, V lost 4 bases, and 5 bases had no gene match. The CDR3 runs 15 residues. Germline lookup yields CDR1 DFQATT and CDR2 SNEGSKA (reference sequence). CDR3 nucleotides: TGCAGTGCTATGACTAGCGGGAGTGGTACAGATACGCAGTATTTT. It translates to CSAMTSGSGTDTQYF.

J is TRBJ1-5 and V is TRBV12-3 or TRBV12-4, with no clear D. This CDR3 has 13 residues. The germline V and J ends were trimmed by 7 bases and 3 bases, with 10 bases remaining between them. The CDR3 protein is CASKIQDNQPQHF. The CDR3 coding sequence is TGTGCCAGCAAGATCCAGGACAATCAGCCCCAGCATTTT.

This clonotype was seen more than once but under ten times. This sequence joins TRBV4-2 and TRBJ2-1; 14 nucleotides agree with TRBD2. The CDR3 consists of 16 residues. Per germline, CDR1 LGHNA and CDR2 YNFKEQ. The ends lost 2 bases at V and 9 bases at J; junction bases unmatched: 6. This CDR3 is CASSQKTSGRAGEQFF. The CDR3 DNA is TGTGCCAGCAGCCAAAAGACTAGCGGGAGGGCCGGTGAGCAGTTCTTC.

This clonotype was counted between two and nine times. The chain has TRBV5-1 and TRBJ2-1, with 14 bases identical to TRBD2. CDR1 is SGHRS, CDR2 YFSETQ, per germline. The length of the CDR3 is 18 residues. With 3 bases clipped from V and 1 base from J, the junction kept 6 bases outside the gene matches. The CDR3 nucleotides are TGCGCCAGCAGCTCGGGACTAGCGGGAGTAGGGTCCTACAATGAGCAGTTCTTC. Translated: CASSSGLAGVGSYNEQFF.

This clonotype was observed a handful of times. V gene TRBV20-1 combines with J gene TRBJ1-4; possibly TRBD1 for D (5 bases). Deletions cut 7 bases from V and 5 bases from J, with 14 bases between. This CDR3 is built from 13 residues. CDR1 is DFQATT, CDR2 SNEGSKA, per germline (reference sequence). The CDR3 DNA reads TGCAGTGTTCGAGCAGGGCCCAATGAAAAACTGTTTTTT. Its translation is CSVRAGPNEKLFF.

The V and J genes are TRBV29-1 and TRBJ2-1; 10 bases fit TRBD2. The CDR3 sequence is 12 residues long. The germline gives CDR1 SQVTM, CDR2 ANQGSEA. After removal of 6 bases from V and 8 bases from J, the junction contained 4 bases not matched to a gene. The chain's CDR3 is CSVMTSGYEQFF. CDR3 in DNA: TGCAGCGTCATGACTAGCGGGTATGAGCAGTTCTTC.

The chain uses TRBV3-1 and TRBJ2-5, with TRBD2 identical over 10 bases. The CDR3 sequence is 17 residues long. V dropped 0 bases and J dropped 5; count of bases not matched to a gene: 9. CDR1 LGHDT and CDR2 YNNKEL come from the germline V gene (reference sequence). DNA of the CDR3: TGTGCCAGCAGCCAAGAAGGGTTAGCGGGAGGATCGGAGACCCAGTACTTC. This sequence encodes CASSQEGLAGGSETQYF.

This chain joins TRBV10-3 and TRBJ1-1; a weak D match, TRBD1 (5 bases). Deletions cut 0 bases from V and 6 bases from J, with 14 bases between. In germline, CDR1 is ENHRY, CDR2 SYGVKD. The CDR3 length is 15 residues. The CDR3 reads CAISESRGVRSEAFF. CDR3 coding DNA: TGTGCCATCAGTGAGTCGAGGGGAGTACGTTCTGAAGCTTTCTTT.

The CDR3 region has the DNA TGCGCCAGCAGCCAGGGCTTAGTTGCAACTAATGAAAAACTGTTTTTT. This translates into CASSQGLVATNEKLFF. The chain links TRBV4-1 to TRBJ1-4; D ambiguous. CDR1 MGHRA and CDR2 YSYEKL come from the germline V gene. This CDR3 is built from 16 residues. V gave up 3 bases and J gave up 0 bases, with 11 bases separating them.

This clonotype was seen only a few times. This chain's CDR3 is CSASMAEREQYF. In nucleotides, the CDR3 is TGCAGTGCTAGTATGGCGGAAAGGGAGCAGTACTTC. The chain combines TRBV20-1 with TRBJ2-7; D unresolved. Germline V lookup: CDR1 DFQATT, CDR2 SNEGSKA (reference sequence). The CDR3 has 12 amino acids. Trimming shortened V by 3 bases and J by 7 bases, and 13 bases separated the two germline ends.

The gene calls are TRBV20-1 and TRBJ1-5, with a tentative D call TRBD1 (5 bases). The J call could be wrong; TRBJ2-3 is a better fit for the DNA end. Germline V lookup: CDR1 DFQATT, CDR2 SNEGSKA (reference sequence). This CDR3 region has 12 residues. In DNA, the CDR3 is TGCAGTGCTGTCACAGGCAATCAGCCCCAGTATTTT. Protein product: CSAVTGNQPQYF.

The chain links TRBV5-1 to TRBJ2-1; 12 nucleotides match TRBD2. The junction had 11 bases not matched to a gene; V was cut back by 0 bases and J by 7 bases. Germline lookup yields CDR1 SGHRS and CDR2 YFSETQ. The CDR3 extends over 18 amino acids. CDR3: CASSLAILAGGLRNEQFF. The CDR3 DNA follows: TGCGCCAGCAGCTTGGCTATCCTAGCGGGAGGGCTGCGTAATGAGCAGTTCTTC. Drawing the rest from reference TRBV5-1 and TRBJ2-1, the complete variable domain is KAGVTQTPRYLIKTRGQQVTLSCSPISGHRSVSWYQQTPGQGLQFLFEYFSETQRNKGNFPGRFSGRQFSNSRSEMNVSTLELGDSALYLCASSLAILAGGLRNEQFFGPGTRLTVL.

The chain links TRBV5-1 to TRBJ2-1, with TRBD1 matching over 8 bases. This CDR3 is 14 amino acids long. V lost 6 bases, J lost 4 bases, and 6 bases stayed unmatched. In germline, CDR1 is SGHRS, CDR2 YFSETQ. The CDR3: CASKGTGYYNEQFF. The DNA for the CDR3 is TGCGCCAGCAAGGGGACAGGCTATTACAATGAGCAGTTCTTC.

The CDR3 bases are TGCGCCAGCAGCGAAAACACGGGGGACTACGAGCAGTACTTC. Protein sequence: CASSENTGDYEQYF. This chain connects TRBV5-1 to TRBJ2-7; weak D call: TRBD2 (6 bases). There are 14 residues in the CDR3. V was shortened by 4 bases and J by 3 bases, with 14 bases between the two germline ends. The V gene's germline CDR1 is SGHRS and CDR2 YFSETQ.

The chain is built from TRBV7-9 and TRBJ2-2; D unclear. This CDR3 region has 13 residues. Germline V gives CDR1 SEHNR, CDR2 FQNEAQ (reference sequence). V lost 5 bases, J lost 6 bases, and 10 bases lay in between. The CDR3 DNA reads TGTGCCAGCAGCCAATCTTGGCCCGGGGAGCTGTTTTTT. This sequence encodes CASSQSWPGELFF.

The V and J genes are TRBV7-2 and TRBJ2-7; 12 bases fit TRBD2. V shed 5 bases, J shed 4 bases, and the junction held 6 bases outside the gene matches. The CDR3 spans 15 residues. The germline gives CDR1 SGHTA, CDR2 FQGNSA. The CDR3 nucleotides read TGTGCCAGCAGCCTCCGACTAGCGGGAGTGTACGAGCAGTACTTC. Protein product: CASSLRLAGVYEQYF.

This clonotype has more than one count but fewer than ten. The chain combines TRBV29-1 with TRBJ2-3; 12 nucleotides align to TRBD1. The CDR3 sequence is 15 residues long. The V gene's germline CDR1 is SQVTM and CDR2 ANQGSEA. V was pared by 8 bases and J by 5 bases, with 11 bases of the junction left unmatched. CDR3 region: CSTNAGTGGLDTQYF. The CDR3 DNA reads TGCAGCACAAACGCCGGGACAGGGGGCTTAGATACGCAGTATTTT.